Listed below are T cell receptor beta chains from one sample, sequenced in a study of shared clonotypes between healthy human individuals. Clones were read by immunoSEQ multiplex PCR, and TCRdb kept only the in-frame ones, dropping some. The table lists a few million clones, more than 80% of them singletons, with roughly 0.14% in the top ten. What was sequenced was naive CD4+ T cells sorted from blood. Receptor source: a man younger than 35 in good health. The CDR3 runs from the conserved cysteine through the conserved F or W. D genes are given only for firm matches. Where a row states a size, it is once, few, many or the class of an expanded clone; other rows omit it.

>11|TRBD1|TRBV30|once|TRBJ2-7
CAMKQGYEQYF
TGTGCCATGAAACAGGGGTACGAGCAGTACTTC
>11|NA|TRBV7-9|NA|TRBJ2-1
CASRIAQGQFF
TGTGCCAGCAGGATAGCGCAGGGGCAGTTCTTC
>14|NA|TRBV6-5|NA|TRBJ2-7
CASIGIGGGNEQYF
TGTGCCAGCATCGGTATTGGGGGAGGAAACGAGCAGTACTTC
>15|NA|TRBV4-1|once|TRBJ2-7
CASSQDLGLLGEQYF
TGCGCCAGCAGCCAAGATCTCGGACTATTGGGCGAGCAGTACTTC
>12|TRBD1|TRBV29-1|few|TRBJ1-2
CSVQAGGSGYTF
TGCAGCGTCCAGGCAGGGGGCAGTGGCTACACCTTC
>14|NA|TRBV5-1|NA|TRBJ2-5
CASSPAGAGETQYF
TGCGCCAGCAGCCCCGCAGGGGCGGGGGAGACCCAGTACTTC
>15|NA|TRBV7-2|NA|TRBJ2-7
CASSWTVASAYEQYF
TGTGCCAGCAGCTGGACAGTAGCGTCCGCCTACGAGCAGTACTTC
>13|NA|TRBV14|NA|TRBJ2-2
CASSQAMIGELFF
TGTGCCAGCAGCCAAGCGATGATCGGGGAGCTGTTTTTT
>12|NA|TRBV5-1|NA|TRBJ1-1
CASSSGNTEAFF
TGCGCCAGCAGCTCAGGGAACACTGAAGCTTTCTTT
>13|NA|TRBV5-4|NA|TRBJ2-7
CASSKTGSYEQYF
TGTGCCAGCAGCAAAACCGGCAGCTACGAGCAGTACTTC
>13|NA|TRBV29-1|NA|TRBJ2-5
CSALDRHQETQYF
TGCAGCGCCCTAGACAGGCATCAAGAGACCCAGTACTTC
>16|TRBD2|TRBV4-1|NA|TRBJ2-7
CASRGLVRLLFYEQYF
TGCGCCAGTCGGGGACTAGTTAGACTCCTTTTCTACGAGCAGTACTTC
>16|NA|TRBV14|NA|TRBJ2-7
CASSRSLDGFSYEQYF
TGTGCCAGCAGCCGTTCCCTCGACGGGTTCTCCTACGAGCAGTACTTC
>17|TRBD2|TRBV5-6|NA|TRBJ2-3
CASSSPPLAGGTDTQYF
TGTGCCAGCAGCTCACCGCCACTAGCGGGGGGCACAGATACGCAGTATTTT
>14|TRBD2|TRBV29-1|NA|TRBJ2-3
CSVLAGVGTDTQYF
TGCAGCGTGCTAGCGGGAGTTGGCACAGATACGCAGTATTTT
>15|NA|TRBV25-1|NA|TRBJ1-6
CASSEYQTANSPLHF
TGTGCCAGCAGTGAATATCAGACAGCGAATTCACCCCTCCACTTT
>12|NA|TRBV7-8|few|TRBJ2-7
CASSLVLGEQYF
TGTGCCAGCAGCTTAGTGCTGGGGGAGCAGTACTTC
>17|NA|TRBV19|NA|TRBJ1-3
CASSIMGLLSSGNTIYF
TGTGCCAGTAGTATAATGGGCCTACTGAGCTCTGGAAACACCATATATTTT
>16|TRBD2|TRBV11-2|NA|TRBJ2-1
CASSLSLAGSYNEQFF
TGTGCCAGCAGCTTATCCCTAGCGGGGAGCTACAATGAGCAGTTCTTC
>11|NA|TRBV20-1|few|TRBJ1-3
CSARDGLKMHF
TGCAGTGCTAGAGATGGACTGAAGATGCATTTT
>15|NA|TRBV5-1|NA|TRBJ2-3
CASSLIPANPDTQYF
TGCGCCAGCAGCTTGATTCCCGCGAACCCAGATACGCAGTATTTT
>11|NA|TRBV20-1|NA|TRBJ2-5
CSARGGETQYF
TGCAGTGCTAGGGGTGGAGAGACCCAGTACTTC
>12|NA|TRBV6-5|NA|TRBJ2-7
CASRRSAAEQYF
TGTGCCAGCAGACGTAGCGCGGCCGAGCAGTACTTC
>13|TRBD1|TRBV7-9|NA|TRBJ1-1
CASKQGLNTEAFF
TGTGCCAGCAAACAGGGGCTGAACACTGAAGCTTTCTTT
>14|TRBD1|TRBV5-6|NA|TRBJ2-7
CASLRRGLYYEQYF
TGTGCCAGCCTGCGTAGGGGGCTCTACTACGAGCAGTACTTC
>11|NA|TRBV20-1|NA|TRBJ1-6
CSGGDSRPLHF
TGCAGCGGAGGGGACTCTAGACCCCTCCACTTT
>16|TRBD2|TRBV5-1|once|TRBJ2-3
CASSLALAGDTDTQYF
TGCGCCAGCAGCTTGGCACTAGCGGGGGACACAGATACGCAGTATTTT
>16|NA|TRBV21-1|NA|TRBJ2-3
CASSWGPGSSADTQYF
NA
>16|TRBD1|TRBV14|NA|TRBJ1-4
CASSQDRGQVNEKLFF
TGTGCCAGCAGCCAAGATCGAGGACAGGTTAATGAAAAACTGTTTTTT
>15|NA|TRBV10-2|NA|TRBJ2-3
CASSESGGSADTQYF
TGCGCCAGCAGTGAGTCAGGGGGTTCCGCAGATACGCAGTATTTT
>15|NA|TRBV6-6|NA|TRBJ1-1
CASRQPPGEFTEAFF
TGTGCCAGCAGACAACCCCCGGGGGAATTCACTGAAGCTTTCTTT
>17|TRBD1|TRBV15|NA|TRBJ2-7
CATSRPITGQGTYEQYF
TGTGCCACCAGCAGACCCATTACCGGACAGGGGACCTACGAGCAGTACTTC
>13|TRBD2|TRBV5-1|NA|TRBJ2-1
CASSTILAGEEFF
TGCGCCAGCAGCACGATCTTAGCGGGAGAAGAGTTCTTC
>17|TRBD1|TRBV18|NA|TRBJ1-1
CASSPRGTQGMNTEAFF
TGTGCCAGCTCCCCGAGGGGCACACAGGGGATGAACACTGAAGCTTTCTTT
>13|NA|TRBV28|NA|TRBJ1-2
CASTRDMDYGYTF
TGTGCCAGCACTAGGGACATGGACTATGGCTACACCTTC
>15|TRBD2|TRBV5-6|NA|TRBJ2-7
CASSSIAGGHREQYF
TGTGCCAGCAGCTCAATAGCGGGGGGGCATCGGGAGCAGTACTTC
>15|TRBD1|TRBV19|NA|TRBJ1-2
CASRGGQADHYGYTF
TGTGCCAGTAGAGGAGGACAGGCAGACCACTATGGCTACACCTTC
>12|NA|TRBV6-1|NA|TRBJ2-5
CASNRLLETQYF
TGTGCCAGCAATAGACTTCTAGAGACCCAGTACTTC